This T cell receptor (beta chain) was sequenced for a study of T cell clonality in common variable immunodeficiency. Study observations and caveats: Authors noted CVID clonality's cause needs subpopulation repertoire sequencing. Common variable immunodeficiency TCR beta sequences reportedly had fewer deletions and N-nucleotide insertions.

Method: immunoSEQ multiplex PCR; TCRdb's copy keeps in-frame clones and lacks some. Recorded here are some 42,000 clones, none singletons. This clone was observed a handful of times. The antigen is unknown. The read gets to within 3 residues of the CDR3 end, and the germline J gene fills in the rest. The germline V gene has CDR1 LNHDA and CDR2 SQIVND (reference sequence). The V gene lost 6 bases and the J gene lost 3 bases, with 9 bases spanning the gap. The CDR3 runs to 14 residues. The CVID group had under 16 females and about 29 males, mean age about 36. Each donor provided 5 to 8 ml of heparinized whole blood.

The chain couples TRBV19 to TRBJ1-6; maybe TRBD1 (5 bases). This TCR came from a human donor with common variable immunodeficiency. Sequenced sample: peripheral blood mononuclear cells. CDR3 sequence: CASSFTGYNSPLHF. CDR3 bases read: TGTGCCAGTAGCTTTACAGGCTATAATTCACCC.